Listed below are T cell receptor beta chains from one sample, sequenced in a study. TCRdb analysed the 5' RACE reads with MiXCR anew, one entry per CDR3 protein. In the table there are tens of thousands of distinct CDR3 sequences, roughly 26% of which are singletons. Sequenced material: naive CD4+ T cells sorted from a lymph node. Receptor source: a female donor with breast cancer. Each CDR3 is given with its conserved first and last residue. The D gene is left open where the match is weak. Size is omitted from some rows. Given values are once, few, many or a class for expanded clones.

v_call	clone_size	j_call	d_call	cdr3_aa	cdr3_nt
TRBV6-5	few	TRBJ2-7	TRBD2	CASSYSRLAGTYEQYF	TGTGCCAGCAGTTACTCGCGTCTAGCGGGGACCTACGAGCAGTACTTC
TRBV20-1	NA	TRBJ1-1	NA	CSASPRALNTEAFF	TGCAGTGCTAGCCCTAGGGCCTTGAACACTGAAGCTTTCTTT
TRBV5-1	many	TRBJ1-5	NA	CASSFIECPNQPQHF	TGCGCCAGCAGCTTTATAGAGTGCCCGAATCAGCCCCAGCATTTT
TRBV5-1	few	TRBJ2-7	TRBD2	CASYAGTSNEQYF	TGCGCCAGCTATGCCGGGACTAGTAACGAGCAGTACTTC
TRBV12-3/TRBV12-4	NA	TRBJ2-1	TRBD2	CASTPGLARGGEQFF	TGTGCCAGCACCCCCGGACTAGCAAGGGGGGGTGAGCAGTTCTTC
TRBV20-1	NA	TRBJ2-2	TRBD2	CSARVSSGTTGELFF	TGCAGTGCTAGAGTTTCTAGCGGTACCACCGGGGAGCTGTTTTTT
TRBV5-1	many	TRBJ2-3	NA	CASSLVPGSGTDTQYF	TGCGCCAGCAGCTTGGTTCCCGGCTCGGGCACAGATACGCAGTATTTT
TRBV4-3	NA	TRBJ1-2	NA	CASSQAAGGTPDGYTF	TGCGCCAGCAGCCAAGCCGCGGGGGGAACACCGGATGGCTACACCTTC
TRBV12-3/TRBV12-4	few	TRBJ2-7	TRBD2	CASSLNFPGGLYEQYF	TGTGCCAGCAGTTTAAATTTTCCGGGGGGTTTGTACGAGCAGTACTTC
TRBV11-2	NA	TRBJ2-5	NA	CASSLDGQETQYF	TGTGCCAGCAGCTTGGACGGTCAAGAGACCCAGTACTTC
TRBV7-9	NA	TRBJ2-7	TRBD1	CASSLVGGNEQYF	TGTGCCAGCAGCTTAGTAGGGGGCAACGAGCAGTACTTC
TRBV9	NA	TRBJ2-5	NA	CASSERGGPETQYF	TGTGCCAGCAGCGAGAGGGGGGGGCCCGAGACCCAGTACTTC
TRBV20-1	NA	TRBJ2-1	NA	CSARGTTTYNEQFF	TGCAGTGCTAGGGGCACAACCACCTACAATGAGCAGTTCTTC
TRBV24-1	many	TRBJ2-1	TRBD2	CATSPIAGSSYNEQFF	TGTGCCACCAGTCCTATAGCGGGGAGCTCCTACAATGAGCAGTTCTTC
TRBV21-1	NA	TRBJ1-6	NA	CASSNETGVSSPLHF	TGTGCCAGCAGCAATGAGACAGGGGTAAGTTCACCCCTCCACTTT
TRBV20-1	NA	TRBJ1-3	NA	CSAGVGRQTIYF	TGCAGTGCTGGGGTGGGCAGGCAAACCATATATTTT
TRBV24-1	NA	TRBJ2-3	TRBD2	CATSEGGRAPDTQYF	TGTGCCACCAGTGAGGGCGGGAGGGCCCCAGATACGCAGTATTTT
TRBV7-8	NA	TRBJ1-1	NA	CASSVNVGLMNTEAFF	TGTGCCAGCAGCGTAAACGTGGGGCTAATGAACACTGAAGCTTTCTTT
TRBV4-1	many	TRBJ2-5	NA	CASSQGVQETQYF	TGCGCCAGCAGCCAAGGGGTCCAAGAGACCCAGTACTTC
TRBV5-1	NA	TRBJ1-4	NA	CASSLDVTNEKLFF	TGCGCCAGCAGCTTGGATGTAACTAATGAAAAACTGTTTTTT
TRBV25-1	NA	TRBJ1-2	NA	CASSDTGSYYGYTF	TGTGCCAGCAGTGACACAGGGTCGTACTATGGCTACACCTTC
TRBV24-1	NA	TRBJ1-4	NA	CATQHGSNEKLFF	TGTGCCACACAACATGGGTCCAATGAAAAACTGTTTTTT
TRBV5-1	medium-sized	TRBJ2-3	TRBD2	CASRREGDTQYF	TGCGCCAGCAGGCGGGAGGGAGATACGCAGTATTTT
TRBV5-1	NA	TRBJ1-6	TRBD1	CASGLVAGGDNSPLHF	TGCGCCAGCGGCTTGGTCGCAGGGGGCGATAATTCACCCCTCCACTTT
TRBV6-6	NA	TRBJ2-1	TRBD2	CAILAGGGQYNEQFF	TGTGCCATACTAGCGGGCGGAGGGCAGTACAATGAGCAGTTCTTC
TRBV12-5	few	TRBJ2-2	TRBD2	CASGLATTGLAGERGTGELFF	TGTGCTAGTGGTTTGGCAACTACGGGACTAGCGGGAGAACGAGGCACCGGGGAGCTGTTTTTT
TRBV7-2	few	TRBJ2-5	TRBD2	CASSLSTGGPLSETQYF	TGTGCCAGCAGCTTAAGTACGGGAGGGCCGCTATCAGAGACCCAGTACTTC
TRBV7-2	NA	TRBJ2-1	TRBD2	CTSSTAGGNNEQFF	TGTACCAGCAGCACAGCGGGAGGCAACAATGAGCAGTTCTTC
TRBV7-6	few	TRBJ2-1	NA	CASSFTGSGEQFF	TGTGCCAGCAGCTTTACAGGGTCCGGTGAGCAGTTCTTC
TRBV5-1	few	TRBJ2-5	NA	CACSLDSARETQYF	TGCGCCTGCAGCTTGGACAGCGCTCGAGAGACCCAGTACTTC
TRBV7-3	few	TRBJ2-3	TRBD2	CASSLRSSGGTSTDTQYF	TGTGCCAGCAGCTTACGAAGTAGCGGGGGGACTAGCACAGATACGCAGTATTTT
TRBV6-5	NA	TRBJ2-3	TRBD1	CASRRGQGADTQYF	TGTGCCAGCAGACGGGGACAGGGGGCCGATACGCAGTATTTT
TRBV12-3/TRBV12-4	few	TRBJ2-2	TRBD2	CASSPTSGRMDGELFF	TGTGCCAGCAGCCCCACTAGCGGGAGGATGGACGGGGAGCTGTTTTTT
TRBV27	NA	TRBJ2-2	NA	CASSFTHTGELFF	TGTGCCAGCAGTTTTACCCACACCGGGGAGCTGTTTTTT
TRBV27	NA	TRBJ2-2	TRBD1	CASSDRGDTGELFF	TGTGCCAGCAGTGACAGGGGGGACACCGGGGAGCTGTTTTTT
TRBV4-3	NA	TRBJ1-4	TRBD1	CASSQDLPGTGEKLFF	TGCGCCAGCAGCCAAGATTTGCCAGGGACAGGAGAAAAACTGTTTTTT
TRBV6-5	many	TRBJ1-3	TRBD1	CASSYSPDRAGNTIYF	TGTGCCAGCAGTTACTCCCCGGACAGGGCTGGAAACACCATATATTTT
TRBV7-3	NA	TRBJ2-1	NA	CASSLRRNEQFF	TGTGCCAGCAGCTTACGGCGCAATGAGCAGTTCTTC
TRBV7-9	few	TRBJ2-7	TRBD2	CASSLELAGGYEQYF	TGTGCCAGCAGCTTAGAACTAGCGGGAGGGTACGAGCAGTACTTC
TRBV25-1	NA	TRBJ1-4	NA	CASSEAGVEKLFF	TGTGCCAGCAGTGAGGCAGGGGTCGAAAAACTGTTTTTT
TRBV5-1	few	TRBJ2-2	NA	CASSLGGTVTGELFF	TGCGCCAGCAGCTTGGGGGGAACGGTCACCGGGGAGCTGTTTTTT
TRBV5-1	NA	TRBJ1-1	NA	CASSSQGHPNTEAFF	TGCGCCAGCAGTTCCCAGGGGCACCCGAACACTGAAGCTTTCTTT